Listed here are 10 T cell receptor beta chains from one sample, sequenced in a study of metastatic and nonmetastatic thyroid tumors (dated by TCRdb to 2020 to 2022). Libraries were constructed by PCR. The sample was run on an Illumina HiSeq 4000. The public reads were quality trimmed at Q25 with fastp and then assembled into clones with MiXCR by TCRdb, keeping productive beta chains. This sample comprises under 35,000 clones, roughly 25% of them detected only once. Clones ranked in the top ten supply about 10% of the sample. No treatment had been received by any patient before thyroid surgery. The specimen was blood. The origin of the receptors is a female donor with papillary thyroid cancer or a benign thyroid nodule (not recorded which). Some clones in this sample may be carry-over from other donors' samples.

This chain connects TRBV18 to TRBJ2-5; 9 bases line up with TRBD2. Germline CDR1 reads KGHSH; CDR2 reads LQKENI. V lost 11 bases and J lost 1; bases outside the gene matches: 5. The CDR3 is 13 amino acids. The CDR3 bases are TGTGCCGCCGCGACTAGCGGCCAAGAGACCCAGTACTTC. Amino acids: CAAATSGQETQYF.

About this clone: This CDR3 fails to terminate in the conserved phenylalanine or tryptophan, so it likely reflects a read error. V usage is TRBV7-8 and J usage is TRBJ2-5; 7 bases align to TRBD2. V dropped 2 bases and J dropped 0; count of bases not matched to a gene: 12. Germline CDR1 SGHVS, CDR2 FQNEAQ. This CDR3 spans 18 amino acids. CDR3 sequence reads: CASSLITGASGNQETQYC. The DNA of the CDR3 is TGTGCCAGCAGCTTAATTACTGGGGCGAGCGGGAACCAAGAGACCCAGTACTGC.

There are a few counts of this clone. The V call is TRBV2, the J call TRBJ2-1; 12 bases match TRBD2. The CDR3 totals 14 residues. Germline CDR1 and CDR2: SNHLY and FYNNEI. V shed 8 bases and J 8 bases; nucleotides not matched to a gene: 7. CDR3 loop: CASGTSGRWDEQFF. Here the CDR3 DNA reads TGTGCCAGCGGTACTAGCGGGAGGTGGGATGAGCAGTTCTTC.

This clone was detected many times. The chain recombines TRBV5-8 with TRBJ1-2; D ambiguous. CDR1 SGHTS and CDR2 YDEGEE come from the germline V gene. V lost 2 bases and J 4 bases, leaving 9 bases between the germline ends. The CDR3 has 13 amino acids. CDR3 sequence reads: CASSLQIFYGYTF. The CDR3 bases are TGTGCCAGCAGCTTACAGATTTTCTATGGCTACACCTTC.

The sample holds many counts of this clone. The junction departs from the called germline gene at one end, perhaps through a read error. This rearrangement joins TRBV5-1 to TRBJ2-5; the match to TRBD2 covers 11 bases. This CDR3 has 16 amino acids. Germline CDR1 SGHRS, CDR2 YFSETQ. CDR3 nucleotide sequence: TGCGCCAGTACTCCGGGACTAGCGGTAATAGAAGAGAACCAGTACTTC. This codes for CASTPGLAVIEENQYF.

Many counts were recorded for this clone. J is TRBJ1-4 and V is TRBV28; no definite D call. Germline values: CDR1 MDHEN, CDR2 SYDVKM. The CDR3 runs 11 residues. V lost 6 bases to trimming and J lost 8 bases, with 7 bases between them. CDR3 nucleotides: TGTGCCAGCAGCCCCAGGGAAAAACTGTTTTTT. Amino acid sequence: CASSPREKLFF.

This clone was recorded many times. This chain uses TRBV30 with TRBJ1-5, with D perhaps matching TRBD1 (5 bases). The germline V and J ends were trimmed by 4 bases and 6 bases, with 16 bases remaining between them. The CDR3 is 14 residues long. Germline V gene lookup returns CDR1 GTSNPN and CDR2 SVGIG (reference sequence). CDR3 residues: CAWKGQDISQPQHF. The CDR3 coding sequence is TGTGCCTGGAAGGGGCAAGACATCAGTCAGCCCCAGCATTTT.

This clone appeared a few times. The chain couples TRBV27 to TRBJ2-3, with D perhaps matching TRBD2 (6 bases). Per the germline V gene, CDR1 is MNHEY and CDR2 is SMNVEV (reference sequence). This CDR3 region has 16 residues. Trimming cost V 0 bases and J 1 base, with 11 bases left between them. The CDR3: CASSLSRRGGTDTQYF. The DNA for the CDR3 is TGTGCCAGCAGTTTATCGAGGAGGGGAGGCACAGATACGCAGTATTTT.

This clone came up a few times. The gene calls are TRBV12-3 or TRBV12-4 and TRBJ2-6, with D maybe TRBD1 (7 bases). The CDR3 sequence is 17 residues long. Trimming removed 4 bases from V and 4 bases from J, with 17 bases in between. CDR3 in DNA: TGTGCCAGCAGTTACTCCGGCAGGGGGGCAGGGGCCAACGTCCTGACTTTC. Protein: CASSYSGRGAGANVLTF.

This clone was observed many times. V usage is TRBV4-2 and J usage is TRBJ1-5; no firm D call. CDR1 is LGHNA and CDR2 is YNFKEQ in the germline V gene. The CDR3 loop spans 15 amino acids. Trimming took 4 bases from V and 0 from J, leaving 10 bases between them. CDR3 sequence: CASSPPVYSNQPQHF. In nucleotides, the CDR3 is TGTGCCAGCAGCCCTCCGGTTTATAGCAATCAGCCCCAGCATTTT.